Following are 8 T cell receptor beta chains from one sample sequenced in a study of T cell responses to AZD1222 COVID-19 vaccine (dated by TCRdb to the early 2020s). Library creation used the immunoSEQ multiplex PCR assay. Not all clones reach the TCRdb copy of this immuneACCESS table, which keeps in-frame sequences only. Checked studies attribute under half of the gap to unresolved V genes and leave the rest unexplained. In all, the sample holds tens of thousands of clones, and just over 90% of those were seen once. The ten top clones hold 4.5% to 5.5% of the sample. In light of the paper, this sample's time point label describes: baseline before first vaccination. The treatment or condition label here, explained by the study, means: meningococcal conjugate vaccine given as trial control. The starting material was peripheral blood, obtained on day 0 of MenACWY control vaccination. These TCRs come from an adult in good health.

In its sample, this clone was seen once. The gene calls are TRBV7-2 and TRBJ1-5, with D tentatively TRBD1 (6 bases). There are 16 residues in the CDR3. Germline CDR1 reads SGHTA; CDR2 reads FQGNSA. Trimming left V 2 bases short and J 4 bases short, with 15 bases between. CDR3 sequence: CASSLQGSRVNQPQHF. The CDR3 DNA reads TGTGCCAGCAGCTTACAGGGGAGTCGGGTAAATCAGCCCCAGCATTTT.

The rearrangement uses TRBV3-1 (or the pseudogene TRBV3-2) and TRBJ2-5; maybe TRBD1 (6 bases). Germline V gene data show CDR1 as LGHDT and CDR2 as YNNKEL (reference sequence). The CDR3 is 18 amino acids. V lost 5 bases and J lost 0, with 22 bases in between. In DNA form, the CDR3 reads TGTGCCAGCAGCGCTCGGACAGTCTTGGGGTTTTACCAAGAGACCCAGTACTTC. The encoded protein is CASSARTVLGFYQETQYF.

The chain is built from TRBV5-1 and TRBJ1-1, with D perhaps TRBD1 (5 bases). CDR1 is SGHRS and CDR2 is YFSETQ in the germline V gene. This CDR3 is built from 12 residues. The germline V and J ends were trimmed by 2 bases and 5 bases, with 7 bases remaining between them. The CDR3 nucleotides are TGCGCCAGCAGCTTCGAGGGGACTGAAGCTTTCTTT. Translation gives CASSFEGTEAFF.

V gene TRBV3-1 (or the pseudogene TRBV3-2) combines with J gene TRBJ1-5; maybe TRBD1 (6 bases). The CDR3 loop spans 14 amino acids. Trimming left V 6 bases short and J 6 bases short, with 15 bases between. Germline V gene lookup returns CDR1 LGHDT and CDR2 YNNKEL (reference sequence). The CDR3: CASSGGRGPQPQHF. DNA for the CDR3: TGTGCCAGCAGTGGGGGCAGGGGACCTCAGCCCCAGCATTTT.

The chain joins TRBV19 to TRBJ1-6; no firm D call. Germline loops: CDR1 LNHDA, CDR2 SQIVND (reference sequence). V was trimmed by 6 bases and J by 7 bases, leaving 10 bases between them. The CDR3 contains 13 residues. CDR3 protein: CASSVRTNSPLHF. The CDR3 DNA follows: TGTGCCAGTAGCGTCCGTACGAATTCACCCCTCCACTTT.

The chain is built from TRBV10-1 and TRBJ2-7; 7 bases match TRBD1. Germline V gene lookup returns CDR1 WNHNN and CDR2 SYGVQD (reference sequence). This CDR3 region has 13 residues. The trim removed 7 bases at V and 5 bases at J, leaving 8 bases unmatched. CDR3 in amino acids: CASIPGQLNEQYF. CDR3 DNA: TGCGCCAGCATACCGGGACAGTTGAACGAGCAGTACTTC.

This clone was recorded once. CDR3 protein: CASSETGQETQYF. In DNA, the CDR3 is TGCGCCAGCAGTGAGACAGGGCAAGAGACCCAGTACTTC. The chain uses TRBV10-2 and TRBJ2-5, with D possibly matching TRBD1 (6 bases). Looked up from germline, CDR1 is WSHSY and CDR2 is SAAADI. Between the trimmed V and J ends, which lost 2 bases and 2 bases, there was a span of 6 bases. CDR3 length: 13 amino acids.

This clone was detected only once. The chain combines TRBV13 with TRBJ2-4; D is perhaps TRBD2 (7 bases). From germline, CDR1 is PRHDT and CDR2 FYEKMQ (reference sequence). The V end was cut by 5 bases, the J end by 0 bases, with 14 bases between. The CDR3 consists of 16 residues. CDR3: CASSAWGGVAKNIQYF. The CDR3 coding sequence is TGTGCCAGCAGCGCCTGGGGGGGCGTAGCCAAAAACATTCAGTACTTC.